This passage covers 8 T cell receptor beta chains from one sample sequenced in a study of read filtering for tumor transcriptome and immune sequencing. This library used approximately 390 ng RNA and molecular barcoded adaptors spanning alpha/delta and beta/gamma chains. TCRdb re-called the reads with MiXCR, one entry per CDR3 protein. Of fewer than 45,000 distinct CDR3 sequences detected, approximately 10% appear once; the ten largest clones hold about 35%. Sequencing used a population of CD138-negative cells sorted from bone marrow. These TCRs come from a donor aged 40 or over with multiple myeloma.

This clonotype was seen only a few times. The chain has TRBV19 and TRBJ1-5; D gene ambiguous. V shed 3 bases and J shed 3 bases, with 9 bases lying between them. CDR1 and CDR2 from the germline V gene are LNHDA and SQIVND (reference sequence). This CDR3 is built from 14 residues. The CDR3 DNA sequence: TGTGCCAGTAGTATGGATGGTTTCAATCAGCCCCAGCATTTT. This codes for CASSMDGFNQPQHF.

Concerning this clonotype: Given a much more abundant clone one base away, this may be a read error. The chain carries TRBV7-9 and TRBJ2-2, with a weak D call TRBD2 (6 bases). The CDR3 loop spans 14 amino acids. Per the germline V gene, CDR1 is SEHNR and CDR2 is FQNEAQ (reference sequence). DNA of the CDR3: TGTGCCAGCGGTATCCCCACCCAAGCCGGGGGGCTGTTTTTT. Protein product: CASGIPTQAGGLFF.

The table lists this clonotype with a few counts. The rearrangement joins TRBV5-1 to TRBJ2-7; 9 positions agree with TRBD1. Germline values: CDR1 SGHRS, CDR2 YFSETQ. J was trimmed by 6 bases and V by 4 bases; bases with no gene match: 8. The CDR3 contains 14 residues. The CDR3 bases are TGCGCCAGCAGCACCAGACAGGGGGTAACCGAGCAGTACTTC. Translated, it gives CASSTRQGVTEQYF.

This clonotype has a count of ten or more. This chain uses TRBV29-1 with TRBJ1-2, with 8 bases aligning to TRBD1. The CDR3 is 12 residues long. Germline V gene data show CDR1 as SQVTM and CDR2 as ANQGSEA. Losses at the gene ends were 8 bases for V and 3 bases for J; bases not matched to a gene: 5. CDR3 coding DNA: TGCAGCTACTTGACAGGGGACTATGGCTACACCTTC. Amino acids: CSYLTGDYGYTF.

Concerning this clonotype: This may come from a read error, since a much larger clone is one base off. This chain joins TRBV5-1 and TRBJ2-2; 8 bases are shared with TRBD2. Germline CDR1 reads SGHRS; CDR2 reads YFSETQ. The CDR3 is made up of 15 amino acids. The CDR3 region is CASNQAGAPTGELYF. CDR3 bases: TGCGCCAGCAACCAAGCGGGGGCCCCCACCGGGGAGCTGTATTTT.

This clonotype was recorded at least ten times. This chain uses TRBV14 with TRBJ2-5; no clear D. The CDR3 is 10 residues long. Germline CDR1 SGHDN, CDR2 FVKESK. V lost 4 bases, J lost 4 bases, and 1 base lay in between. CDR3 DNA sequence: TGTGCCAGCAGCCTAGAGACCCAGTACTTC. Its protein is CASSLETQYF.

V and J are TRBV18 and TRBJ1-5; D call uncertain. Trimming stripped 6 bases from V and 7 bases from J, with 13 bases between. Germline loops: CDR1 KGHSH, CDR2 LQKENI. CDR3 length equals 13 residues. CDR3 sequence: CASSGTVRQPQHF. The CDR3 DNA reads as TGTGCCAGCTCTGGAACGGTTCGGCAGCCCCAGCATTTT.

This clonotype was seen many times. This chain links TRBV7-6 with TRBJ2-3; D may correspond to TRBD1 or TRBD2 (5 bases each). The germline gives CDR1 SGHVS, CDR2 FNYEAQ. CDR3 size: 13 residues. V lost 3 bases, J lost 8 bases, and 12 bases lay in between. The CDR3 sequence: CASSFSGTATQYF. The CDR3 nucleotides are TGTGCCAGCAGCTTCTCCGGGACCGCTACGCAGTATTTT.